Shown below are 29 T cell receptor beta chains from a single sample sequenced in a study of T cell changes during pregnancy in multiple sclerosis. Only in-frame clones appear in the TCRdb table, and some are missing; sequencing was by immunoSEQ multiplex PCR. The table records approximately 85,000 clones, 85% to 95% of them present only once. The sequenced sample was peripheral blood, obtained in the third trimester of pregnancy. Receptors originate from a female donor with multiple sclerosis, enrolled in a pregnancy study.

The rearrangement links TRBV9 to TRBJ2-5; 14 bases agree with TRBD2. J gave up 5 bases and V 3 bases, and 9 bases lay outside the gene matches. Germline CDR1 is SGDLS and CDR2 is YYNGEE. The CDR3 consists of 17 residues. The CDR3 sequence is CASSGGTSGGRTETQYF. The CDR3 DNA sequence: TGTGCCAGCAGCGGAGGGACTAGCGGGGGAAGGACGGAGACCCAGTACTTC.

As concerns this clone: The sample holds other DNA sequences that translate to the same CDR3. The chain carries TRBV5-1 and TRBJ2-5, with TRBD1 as a possible D gene (5 bases). V shed 0 bases and J shed 1 base, with 7 bases lying between them. CDR3 length: 14 residues. The germline gives CDR1 SGHRS, CDR2 YFSETQ. This CDR3 is CASSLGRGQETQYF. The CDR3 coding sequence is TGCGCCAGCAGCTTGGGTAGGGGCCAAGAGACCCAGTACTTC.

The J gene is TRBJ2-5, the V gene TRBV11-1; D gene uncertain. V shed 4 bases and J shed 5 bases, with 8 bases lying between them. Per germline, CDR1 SGHAT and CDR2 FQDESV (reference sequence). The CDR3 is 12 amino acids. The CDR3 here is CASSSNRETQYF. The CDR3 bases are TGTGCCAGCAGCTCTAACCGCGAGACCCAGTACTTC.

This clone has only one observation. The chain uses TRBV5-1 and TRBJ2-3; no definite D call. The CDR3 length is 17 residues. Trimming removed 0 bases from V and 1 base from J, with 15 bases in between. Germline CDR1 is SGHRS and CDR2 is YFSETQ. The CDR3 nucleotides read TGCGCCAGCAGCTTGGGACTCATCTCAGAACGCACAGATACGCAGTATTTT. Its protein is CASSLGLISERTDTQYF.

This clone turned up a few times. V is TRBV10-1 and J is TRBJ1-5; D is perhaps TRBD1 (6 bases). CDR3 length: 19 residues. Germline CDR1 and CDR2: WNHNN and SYGVQD (reference sequence). V gave up 6 bases and J gave up 0 bases, with 24 bases separating them. CDR3 region: CASRDVPGHTPYSNQPQHF. For the CDR3, the DNA is TGCGCCAGCAGAGACGTTCCGGGACACACCCCCTATAGCAATCAGCCCCAGCATTTT.

V gene TRBV11-2 combines with J gene TRBJ1-3, with D possibly being TRBD1 (5 bases). Per germline, CDR1 SGHAT and CDR2 FQNNGV. Trimming pared 1 base from V and 4 bases from J, leaving 11 bases between. There are 15 residues in the CDR3. CDR3 protein: CASSLGLGLGNTIYF. DNA for the CDR3: TGTGCCAGCAGCTTAGGTCTGGGGCTAGGAAACACCATATATTTT.

This chain connects TRBV5-6 to TRBJ1-2; TRBD1 matches at 9 bases. Germline assignment: CDR1 SGHDT and CDR2 YYEEEE. The CDR3 runs 14 residues. After removal of 1 base from V and 7 bases from J, the junction contained 5 bases not matched to a gene. CDR3: CASSLFQQGAGYTF. DNA of the CDR3: TGTGCCAGCAGCTTGTTCCAACAGGGGGCTGGCTACACCTTC.

The chain recombines TRBV2 with TRBJ2-3, with 8 bases identical to TRBD1. The germline gives CDR1 SNHLY, CDR2 FYNNEI. The CDR3 has 16 amino acids. The trim removed 3 bases at V and 5 bases at J, leaving 10 bases unmatched. CDR3 sequence reads: CASSDRDRSAVDTQYF. Here the CDR3 DNA reads TGTGCCAGCAGTGACCGGGACAGGTCCGCGGTAGATACGCAGTATTTT.

The chain has TRBV9 and TRBJ2-2; D is undetermined. Trimming shortened V by 4 bases and J by 6 bases, and 10 bases separated the two germline ends. The CDR3 extends over 13 amino acids. Looked up from germline, CDR1 is SGDLS and CDR2 is YYNGEE. This CDR3 reads CASSPPLAGELFF. In nucleotides, the CDR3 is TGTGCCAGCAGCCCCCCACTGGCCGGGGAGCTGTTTTTT.

CDR3 nucleotide sequence: TGCAGCGTTAAAGCGAGCTCTGGGGCCAACGTCCTGACTTTC. Residues: CSVKASSGANVLTF. The chain combines TRBV29-1 with TRBJ2-6; the D is unclear. V was shortened by 5 bases and J by 0 bases, with 8 bases between the two germline ends. CDR3 length equals 14 residues. Germline V gives CDR1 SQVTM, CDR2 ANQGSEA.

The chain recombines TRBV19 with TRBJ1-3; D might be TRBD1 (6 bases). The CDR3 is 13 amino acids. Deletions cut 9 bases from V and 1 base from J, with 10 bases between. Germline assignment: CDR1 LNHDA and CDR2 SQIVND (reference sequence). The CDR3, as DNA: TGTGCCAGCAGGGGAGGGTCTGGAAACACCATATATTTT. This sequence encodes CASRGGSGNTIYF.

The chain links TRBV18 to TRBJ1-2, with 7 nucleotides matching TRBD1. Per the germline V gene, CDR1 is KGHSH and CDR2 is LQKENI. The CDR3 contains 15 residues. Trimming took 3 bases from V and 1 from J; bases not matched to a gene: 5. CDR3 bases: TGTGCCAGCTCACCCCAGGGGGATTATAACTATGGCTACACCTTC. Amino acids: CASSPQGDYNYGYTF.

The chain recombines TRBV2 with TRBJ2-3; weak D call: TRBD2 (5 bases). The germline V and J ends were trimmed by 8 bases and 0 bases, with 9 bases remaining between them. The CDR3 has 13 residues. Germline CDR1 reads SNHLY; CDR2 reads FYNNEI. The CDR3 DNA reads as TGTGCCAGCGGACTCACTAGCACAGATACGCAGTATTTT. Its translation: CASGLTSTDTQYF.

V and J are TRBV2 and TRBJ2-7, with TRBD2 identical over 14 bases. This CDR3 is 15 amino acids long. CDR1 and CDR2 from the germline V gene are SNHLY and FYNNEI. J gave up 1 base and V 4 bases, and 0 bases lay outside the gene matches. Written as DNA, the CDR3 is TGTGCCAGCAGTGGACTAGCGGGGGGGTCCTACGAGCAGTACTTC. As protein: CASSGLAGGSYEQYF. Full variable domain (remainder filled in from reference TRBV2 and TRBJ2-7): EPEVTQTPSHQVTQMGQEVILRCVPISNHLYFYWYRQILGQKVEFLVSFYNNEISEKSEIFDDQFSVERPDGSNFTLKIRSTKLEDSAMYFCASSGLAGGSYEQYFGPGTRLTVT.

The chain has TRBV6-5 and TRBJ2-3; D is unclear. The CDR3 is 14 residues long. Germline V gene data show CDR1 as MNHEY and CDR2 as SVGAGI. V lost 9 bases to trimming and J lost 6 bases, with 19 bases between them. The CDR3 loop reads CASMRSGNTDTQYF. In DNA, the CDR3 is TGTGCCAGTATGCGGTCGGGTAACACGGATACGCAGTATTTT.

This rearrangement joins TRBV5-1 to TRBJ1-1, with D unresolved. CDR3 length: 16 amino acids. The ends were cut back, 0 bases at V and 3 bases at J, with 15 bases in the middle. Germline V gene lookup returns CDR1 SGHRS and CDR2 YFSETQ. CDR3 amino acids: CASSLVPGSQYTEAFF. The CDR3 DNA is TGCGCCAGCAGCTTGGTTCCGGGATCCCAATACACTGAAGCTTTCTTT.

The rearrangement joins TRBV10-2 to TRBJ2-7, with D perhaps matching TRBD1 (5 bases). Trimming took off 3 bases at V and 2 bases at J, with 17 bases between the two ends. The CDR3 spans 16 residues. Germline V gene lookup returns CDR1 WSHSY and CDR2 SAAADI. Here the CDR3 DNA reads TGCGCCAGCAGTGACTTGGTCTCGGACACGGCCTACGAGCAGTACTTC. It translates to CASSDLVSDTAYEQYF.

The rearrangement uses TRBV5-1 and TRBJ1-4, with 7 bases fitting TRBD1. Germline CDR1 SGHRS, CDR2 YFSETQ. J was trimmed by 3 bases and V by 0 bases; bases with no gene match: 2. The CDR3 is 15 amino acids. CDR3 bases: TGCGCCAGCAGCTTGGTGACAGGGCCTAATGAAAAACTGTTTTTT. Translation: CASSLVTGPNEKLFF.

This chain links TRBV7-6 with TRBJ2-5; TRBD2 aligns across 8 bases. CDR3 length: 15 amino acids. The germline V gene has CDR1 SGHVS and CDR2 FNYEAQ. Trimming at V came to 7 bases and at J to 0 bases, leaving 7 bases not matched to a gene. This chain's CDR3 is CASTPAGAYQETQYF. The DNA of the CDR3 is TGTGCCAGCACGCCAGCGGGGGCCTACCAAGAGACCCAGTACTTC.

Details on this clone: Other DNA sequences in this sample translate to the same CDR3. The chain has TRBV5-4 and TRBJ2-5; D gene uncertain. V shed 1 base and J shed 3 bases, with 7 bases lying between them. Germline V gene lookup returns CDR1 SGHNT and CDR2 YYREEE (reference sequence). The CDR3 consists of 13 residues. The CDR3 reads CASSLSPEETQYF. In DNA form, the CDR3 reads TGTGCCAGCAGCTTGTCGCCAGAAGAGACCCAGTACTTC.

The gene calls are TRBV6-5 and TRBJ1-5; 7 positions match TRBD1. Germline values: CDR1 MNHEY, CDR2 SVGAGI. CDR3 length: 15 amino acids. V gave up 0 bases and J gave up 5 bases; unmatched junction bases: 4. CDR3 loop: CASSYSQGNDQPQHF. DNA of the CDR3: TGTGCCAGCAGTTACTCACAGGGGAATGATCAGCCCCAGCATTTT.

The V call is TRBV19, the J call TRBJ1-2; D uncertain. Per germline, CDR1 LNHDA and CDR2 SQIVND (reference sequence). The CDR3 covers 16 residues. Trimming cost V 4 bases and J 0 bases, with 15 bases left between them. CDR3 coding DNA: TGTGCCAGTAGTACCGCAAGCGGGCTTGCTAACTATGGCTACACCTTC. Its protein product is CASSTASGLANYGYTF.

This sequence joins TRBV19 and TRBJ1-4; D perhaps matches TRBD1 (5 bases). CDR1 and CDR2 (germline): LNHDA, SQIVND (reference sequence). This CDR3 is 14 amino acids long. Trimming took off 2 bases at V and 8 bases at J, with 12 bases between the two ends. CDR3 sequence reads: CASSIRGVGEKLFF. CDR3 sequence (DNA): TGTGCCAGTAGTATACGGGGGGTAGGAGAAAAACTGTTTTTT.

The genes are TRBV2 and TRBJ2-3, with D perhaps TRBD1 (6 bases). V was clipped by 7 bases and J by 3 bases, with 23 bases between them. The CDR3 consists of 17 residues. The germline CDR1 and CDR2 sequences are SNHLY and FYNNEI. CDR3 protein: CASIGRGLAGATDTQYF. CDR3 DNA sequence: TGTGCCAGCATCGGGCGAGGCTTAGCAGGGGCAACAGATACGCAGTATTTT.

J is TRBJ2-7 and V is TRBV18; TRBD2 agrees at 11 bases. Germline lookup yields CDR1 KGHSH and CDR2 LQKENI. J was trimmed by 2 bases and V by 4 bases; bases with no gene match: 13. CDR3 length: 18 residues. The chain's CDR3 is CASSQTGLAGGKTYEQYF. CDR3 nucleotide sequence: TGTGCCAGCTCACAAACCGGGCTAGCGGGGGGCAAAACCTACGAGCAGTACTTC.

CDR3 bases: TGTGCCAGCAGCCAAGACGGGTTTGACGGGGGGGCTTCCAATGAGCAGTTCTTC. This encodes CASSQDGFDGGASNEQFF. The chain is built from TRBV4-2 and TRBJ2-1; 8 bases are a match to TRBD2. The CDR3 extends over 18 amino acids. The trim removed 0 bases at V and 6 bases at J, leaving 13 bases unmatched. Germline-derived CDR1 and CDR2 are LGHNA and YNFKEQ.

V usage is TRBV5-1 and J usage is TRBJ2-5; no clear D. CDR3 length: 16 residues. V gave up 0 bases and J gave up 1 base, with 13 bases separating them. Germline values: CDR1 SGHRS, CDR2 YFSETQ. In nucleotides, the CDR3 is TGCGCCAGCAGCTTGGACCGGCGGAGCCTCCAAGAGACCCAGTACTTC. It is translated as CASSLDRRSLQETQYF.

This chain joins TRBV6-5 and TRBJ1-2, with TRBD1 matching 10 bases. V gave up 6 bases and J gave up 8 bases; unmatched junction bases: 9. Germline CDR1 and CDR2: MNHEY and SVGAGI. This CDR3 comprises 14 residues. CDR3 DNA sequence: TGTGCCAGCAGCTACAACGACAGGGGGCAGGGCTACACCTTC. It specifies CASSYNDRGQGYTF.

The chain has TRBV5-1 and TRBJ1-3; maybe TRBD1 (6 bases). V lost 4 bases and J 15 bases, leaving 20 bases between the germline ends. This CDR3 comprises 13 residues. Germline CDR1 reads SGHRS; CDR2 reads YFSETQ. The DNA for the CDR3 is TGCGCCAGCAGCCAGGGGTCTCTGGAAACATCATATTTT. Protein: CASSQGSLETSYF.